This T cell receptor beta chain was captured in a study of control samples from healthy donors and cancer patients. This clone was counted a few times. The CDR3 is made up of 14 amino acids. V was shortened by 1 base and J by 6 bases, with 12 bases between the two germline ends. Germline values: CDR1 SEHNR, CDR2 FQNEAQ (reference sequence). The repertoire was sequenced with immunoSEQ multiplex PCR; TCRdb's copy has only in-frame clones and lacks some. The sample includes more than 95,000 clones, roughly 84% of them seen just once. The clonotype was recovered from a man aged 40-50 years in good health. Sequenced sample: blood. The chain combines TRBV7-9 with TRBJ1-2, with TRBD1 as a possible D gene (5 bases). The CDR3 sequence: CASSLVSGPHGYTF. Written as DNA, the CDR3 is TGTGCCAGCAGCTTAGTATCAGGGCCGCATGGCTACACCTTC.